A single sample gave rise to the 26 T cell receptor beta chains below, sequenced in a study of Graves' ophthalmopathy and Graves' hyperthyroidism. RNA transcripts provided the template for amplifying TCR beta CDR3 regions. Second-round multiplex PCR followed a first-round RT-PCR using HTBI primers. TCRdb itself ran the multiplex PCR reads through MiXCR, one entry per CDR3 protein. The sample shows 300,000 to 350,000 distinct CDR3 sequences, roughly 15% of them seen only once. Sequenced: peripheral blood. The receptors stem from an adult man with Graves' ophthalmopathy.

This clonotype was seen ten or more times. This sequence joins TRBV28 and TRBJ2-4, with D tentatively TRBD1 (6 bases). Germline CDR1 and CDR2: MDHEN and SYDVKM. With 2 bases removed from V and 1 base from J, the gap between germline ends came to 15 bases. This CDR3 spans 17 amino acids. The chain's CDR3 is CASSLRRQARAKNIQYF. CDR3 coding DNA: TGTGCCAGCAGTTTACGCAGACAGGCCCGGGCCAAAAACATTCAGTACTTC.

Of note for this clonotype: Possible read error: a much larger clone is one base away. The gene calls are TRBV10-3 and TRBJ2-2; TRBD2 aligns across 9 bases. There are 15 residues in the CDR3. The germline V gene has CDR1 ENHRY and CDR2 SYGVKD. The CDR3 sequence is CAVSGKREEGGELFF. The CDR3 DNA reads TGTGCCGTCAGTGGAAAGCGGGAGGAAGGCGGGGAGCTGTTTTTT.

This clonotype was recorded many times. The chain combines TRBV9 with TRBJ2-4; TRBD2 is a possible D gene (5 bases). Germline V gene lookup returns CDR1 SGDLS and CDR2 YYNGEE. V was shortened by 4 bases and J by 5 bases, with 13 bases between the two germline ends. This CDR3 comprises 14 residues. CDR3 region: CASSPKSLENIQYF. In DNA form, the CDR3 reads TGTGCCAGCAGCCCAAAGTCACTAGAAAACATTCAGTACTTC.

The chain carries TRBV5-1 and TRBJ1-1, with TRBD1 matching over 7 bases. Per the germline V gene, CDR1 is SGHRS and CDR2 is YFSETQ. The CDR3 extends over 15 amino acids. V trimming: 7 bases; J trimming: 0 bases; junction bases outside the gene matches: 9. The CDR3 is CASSWDSSMNTEAFF. In DNA, the CDR3 is TGCGCCAGCTCCTGGGACAGCTCCATGAACACTGAAGCTTTCTTT.

This clonotype was counted at least ten times. The chain carries TRBV6-1 and TRBJ1-2, with D perhaps TRBD1 (5 bases). V was cut by 0 bases and J by 5 bases, with 10 bases left in between. Germline V gene lookup returns CDR1 MNHNS and CDR2 SASEGT. The CDR3 is 14 residues long. For the CDR3, the DNA is TGTGCCAGCAGTGAAGCTCAGGGCCATTATGGCTACACCTTC. Translating it yields CASSEAQGHYGYTF.

This clonotype was seen ten or more times. The rearrangement joins TRBV2 to TRBJ2-7, with D unresolved. Trimming cost V 2 bases and J 4 bases, with 12 bases left between them. This CDR3 region has 14 residues. Germline CDR1 reads SNHLY; CDR2 reads FYNNEI. Written as DNA, the CDR3 is TGTGCCAGCAGTGAAATGCCAGGCCGATACGAGCAGTACTTC. This encodes CASSEMPGRYEQYF.

This clonotype was seen repeatedly, ten times or more. The chain carries TRBV29-1 and TRBJ1-1; D gene unclear. The CDR3 length is 14 residues. Germline loops: CDR1 SQVTM, CDR2 ANQGSEA. V was trimmed by 7 bases and J by 1 base, leaving 16 bases between them. The CDR3 sequence is CSAGPAPRNTEAFF. CDR3 DNA sequence: TGCAGCGCCGGGCCGGCGCCCCGGAACACTGAAGCTTTCTTT.

Points on this clonotype: The junction shows a germline mismatch at one end, possibly a read error. The chain recombines TRBV6-1 with TRBJ1-5; D is unclear. The CDR3 runs 14 residues. The V gene's germline CDR1 is MNHNS and CDR2 SASEGT. The CDR3 region is CASSQAVNNQPQPF. The CDR3 bases are TGTGCCAGCAGTCAAGCGGTGAACAATCAGCCCCAGCCTTTT.

This clonotype showed up many times. The rearrangement links TRBV28 to TRBJ2-5; 10 nucleotides agree with TRBD2. With 5 bases clipped from V and 5 bases from J, the junction kept 11 bases outside the gene matches. In germline, CDR1 is MDHEN, CDR2 SYDVKM. CDR3 length equals 16 residues. The CDR3 reads CASSQLQRGGVETQYF. CDR3 in DNA: TGTGCCAGCAGTCAACTACAGCGGGGGGGCGTGGAGACCCAGTACTTC.

This clonotype showed up many times. One base away lies a much larger clone, so this may be a sequencing read error. The chain couples TRBV6-4 to TRBJ1-6, with a tentative D call TRBD1 (5 bases). The CDR3 is 15 residues long. Germline CDR1 MRHNA, CDR2 SNTAGT. The CDR3 coding sequence is TGTGCCAGCAGTGAATTTCGGCCAGGGAATTCACCCCCCCACTTT. It specifies CASSEFRPGNSPPHF.

This clonotype has a count of ten or more. This chain uses TRBV20-1 with TRBJ2-5, with a possible D match to TRBD2 (6 bases). CDR1 is DFQATT and CDR2 is SNEGSKA in the germline V gene (reference sequence). The CDR3 sequence is 13 residues long. Trimming took off 3 bases at V and 2 bases at J, with 10 bases between the two ends. In DNA form, the CDR3 reads TGCAGTGCTAGTAAGCGGGCACAAGAGACCCAGTACTTC. Its translation is CSASKRAQETQYF.

This clonotype was counted many times. The chain couples TRBV11-2 to TRBJ2-7; TRBD2 agrees at 11 bases. This CDR3 spans 15 amino acids. Germline CDR1 and CDR2: SGHAT and FQNNGV. With 4 bases clipped from V and 2 bases from J, the junction kept 4 bases outside the gene matches. CDR3 sequence: CASSSHSGRAYEQYF. CDR3 DNA sequence: TGTGCCAGCAGCTCTCATAGCGGGAGGGCCTACGAGCAGTACTTC.

This clonotype was counted ten times or more. The chain is built from TRBV11-2 and TRBJ1-5; 9 bases agree with TRBD1. This CDR3 spans 16 amino acids. Germline V CDR1 and CDR2: SGHAT, FQNNGV. Losses at the gene ends were 2 bases for V and 4 bases for J; bases not matched to a gene: 6. CDR3 nucleotide sequence: TGTGCCAGCAGCTTAATGGCGGGACAGGGTAATCAGCCCCAGCATTTT. This translates into CASSLMAGQGNQPQHF. The full variable domain, in which reference TRBV11-2 and TRBJ1-5 provide the parts outside the CDR3, is EAGVAQSPRYKIIEKRQSVAFWCNPISGHATLYWYQQILGQGPKLLIQFQNNGVVDDSQLPKDRFSAERLKGVDSTLKIQPAKLEDSAVYLCASSLMAGQGNQPQHFGDGTRLSIL.

Ten or more counts support this clonotype. The V and J genes are TRBV20-1 and TRBJ1-5, with D perhaps matching TRBD1 (5 bases). Trimming removed 3 bases from V and 1 base from J, with 10 bases in between. The CDR3 spans 14 residues. The germline V gene encodes CDR1 DFQATT and CDR2 SNEGSKA (reference sequence). The CDR3 coding sequence is TGCAGTGCTAGTAGGACAACCAGCAATCAGCCCCAGCATTTT. Translating gives CSASRTTSNQPQHF.

This clonotype was seen at least ten times. An end of the junction does not agree with germline; a read error may underlie this. As DNA, the CDR3 is TGTGCCAGCAGCTTAGCGCGGGGGATCCAAGAGACCCAGTGCTTC. This sequence encodes CASSLARGIQETQCF. This sequence joins TRBV7-2 and TRBJ2-5; 7 bases match TRBD2. This CDR3 is built from 15 residues. The germline V gene encodes CDR1 SGHTA and CDR2 FQGNSA.

This clonotype was seen many times. The chain carries TRBV6-2 or TRBV6-3 and TRBJ1-2; the D is unclear. The CDR3 has 15 amino acids. Trimming shortened V by 4 bases and J by 1 base, and 13 bases separated the two germline ends. The germline V gene encodes CDR1 MNHEY and CDR2 SVGEGT. The DNA for the CDR3 is TGTGCCAGCAGTTCGATCCCGACAAATAACTATGGCTACACCTTC. It translates to CASSSIPTNNYGYTF.

This clonotype was seen many times. CDR3 in DNA: TGTGCCAGCAGCCCCCTCGAGACAGGGACCACCGGGGAGCTGTTTTTT. Translation: CASSPLETGTTGELFF. The chain employs TRBV14 and TRBJ2-2; 7 nucleotides match TRBD1. CDR1 is SGHDN, CDR2 FVKESK, per germline. The CDR3 runs 16 residues. The V and J ends lost 4 bases and 4 bases, in that order; junction bases with no gene match: 9.

This clonotype showed up just once. V gene TRBV6-1 combines with J gene TRBJ1-1; D gene ambiguous. Germline CDR1 MNHNS, CDR2 SASEGT. Deletions cut 6 bases from V and 11 bases from J, with 13 bases between. This CDR3 spans 11 amino acids. The CDR3 region has the DNA TGTGCCAGCAGGGAGGAATTTGGGGCTTTCTTT. Translation gives CASREEFGAFF.

This clonotype was observed many times. V usage is TRBV5-1 and J usage is TRBJ1-1; 7 bases align to TRBD1. The trim removed 0 bases at V and 3 bases at J, leaving 8 bases unmatched. Germline V gene data show CDR1 as SGHRS and CDR2 as YFSETQ. This CDR3 is built from 16 residues. This CDR3 is CASSLALTGPDTEAFF. In DNA form, the CDR3 reads TGCGCCAGCAGCTTGGCGCTGACAGGGCCCGACACTGAAGCTTTCTTT.

The chain links TRBV20-1 to TRBJ1-5; a weak D match, TRBD1 (6 bases). The CDR3 covers 13 residues. CDR1 is DFQATT and CDR2 is SNEGSKA in the germline V gene (reference sequence). Deletions cut 6 bases from V and 0 bases from J, with 9 bases between. The CDR3 bases are TGCAGTGCGGCACAGGGTAGCAATCAGCCCCAGCATTTT. Protein product: CSAAQGSNQPQHF.

This clonotype was found many times. V and J are TRBV6-1 and TRBJ2-7; D tentatively reads TRBD1 or TRBD2 (5 bases each). The V end lost 6 bases, the J end lost 0 bases, and 12 bases lay between the germline ends. The CDR3 contains 14 residues. Germline V gene data show CDR1 as MNHNS and CDR2 as SASEGT. The CDR3 sequence: CASRTGTASYEQYF. DNA of the CDR3: TGTGCCAGCAGAACCGGGACGGCCTCCTACGAGCAGTACTTC.

This clonotype was seen ten or more times. This chain uses TRBV6-2 or TRBV6-3 with TRBJ2-7; 13 bases fit TRBD2. Germline CDR1 reads MNHEY; CDR2 reads SVGEGT. After removal of 4 bases from V and 5 bases from J, the junction contained 2 bases not matched to a gene. The CDR3 runs to 14 residues. In DNA form, the CDR3 reads TGTGCCAGCAGTTCCGGGACTAGCGGGGACGAGCAGTACTTC. This sequence encodes CASSSGTSGDEQYF.

This rearrangement joins TRBV6-2 or TRBV6-3 to TRBJ2-6, with a possible D match to TRBD1 (6 bases). The CDR3 is 18 residues long. V was clipped by 3 bases and J by 2 bases, with 17 bases between them. Germline V gene sequence: CDR1 MNHEY, CDR2 SVGEGT. Here the CDR3 DNA reads TGTGCCAGCAGTTATGGTGACAGGAGTGTAACTGGGGCCAACGTCCTGACTTTC. This codes for CASSYGDRSVTGANVLTF.

This clonotype was seen many times. The rearrangement uses TRBV6-2 or TRBV6-3 and TRBJ2-7; 9 bases are shared with TRBD1. The V gene's germline CDR1 is MNHEY and CDR2 SVGEGT. The V and J ends lost 2 bases and 2 bases, in that order; junction bases with no gene match: 1. This CDR3 is built from 14 residues. CDR3 in amino acids: CASSYRDRAYEQYF. CDR3 DNA: TGTGCCAGCAGTTACCGGGACAGGGCCTACGAGCAGTACTTC.

This clonotype showed up many times. This chain uses TRBV6-2 or TRBV6-3 with TRBJ2-5; no definite D call. The CDR3 has 13 amino acids. V was cut by 5 bases and J by 2 bases, with 9 bases left in between. The germline V gene encodes CDR1 MNHEY and CDR2 SVGEGT. The DNA for the CDR3 is TGTGCCAGCAGTGTTCGTCTGCAAGAGACCCAGTACTTC. Translation gives CASSVRLQETQYF.

V usage is TRBV9 and J usage is TRBJ2-2, with D maybe TRBD1 (6 bases). The ends were cut back, 0 bases at V and 0 bases at J, with 9 bases in the middle. Germline V CDR1 and CDR2: SGDLS, YYNGEE. This CDR3 comprises 16 residues. DNA of the CDR3: TGTGCCAGCAGCGTAGCCCAGGGGCCGAACACCGGGGAGCTGTTTTTT. Protein product: CASSVAQGPNTGELFF. The variable domain in full, completed from reference TRBV9 and TRBJ2-2, reads DSGVTQTPKHLITATGQRVTLRCSPRSGDLSVYWYQQSLDQGLQFLIQYYNGEERAKGNILERFSAQQFPDLHSELNLSSLELGDSALYFCASSVAQGPNTGELFFGEGSRLTVL.